What follows are 8 T cell receptor beta chains derived from one specimen sequenced in a study of T cells in Graves' hyperthyroidism and ophthalmopathy. RNA transcripts were the template for amplifying TCR beta CDR3 regions. The TCR CDR3 first-round RT-PCR relied on the HTBI primer set. TCRdb re-analysed the multiplex PCR reads in MiXCR, keeping a single row per CDR3 protein. The sample lists over 650,000 distinct CDR3 sequences; roughly 17% were seen once. The specimen sequenced was blood. Receptor source: a man younger than 30 with Graves' hyperthyroidism.

This chain uses TRBV12-3 or TRBV12-4 with TRBJ1-5; TRBD1 agrees at 7 bases. V was pared by 6 bases and J by 7 bases, with 12 bases of the junction left unmatched. CDR3 length: 15 residues. The CDR3 nucleotides are TGTGCCAGCAGGATAGGAGCAGGGGGTGGACAGCCCCAGCATTTT. Amino acids: CASRIGAGGGQPQHF.

This clonotype occurred many times. This chain connects TRBV20-1 to TRBJ2-1; D is unclear. This CDR3 has 15 amino acids. Germline CDR1 is DFQATT and CDR2 is SNEGSKA (reference sequence). V was cut by 3 bases and J by 9 bases, with 21 bases left in between. The CDR3 nucleotides read TGCAGTGCTAGCCTGGGGTCCACCCCCCTCCGTGAGCAGTTCTTC. This translates into CSASLGSTPLREQFF.

The chain carries TRBV28 and TRBJ2-5; 7 bases agree with TRBD2. Germline lookup yields CDR1 MDHEN and CDR2 SYDVKM. After removal of 8 bases from V and 0 bases from J, the junction contained 3 bases not matched to a gene. This CDR3 contains 13 residues. CDR3 coding DNA: TGTGCCAGCGGGAGGGCCCACCAAGAGACCCAGTACTTC. Protein: CASGRAHQETQYF.

Comments on this clonotype: It is likely a read error, because the conserved phenylalanine at the end of the CDR3 is missing. V is TRBV18 and J is TRBJ2-5, with TRBD1 matching over 7 bases. The junction had 5 bases not matched to a gene; V was cut back by 6 bases and J by 1 base. This CDR3 comprises 14 residues. CDR1 and CDR2 (germline): KGHSH, LQKENI. As DNA, the CDR3 is TGTGCCAGCTCCCTCAGGACAGGCCAAGAGACCCAGTACTCC. Translation gives CASSLRTGQETQYS.

This clonotype was observed many times. The V gene is TRBV2, the J gene TRBJ2-3; D unclear. Between the trimmed V and J ends, which lost 2 bases and 4 bases, there was a span of 13 bases. The CDR3 totals 15 residues. CDR1 is SNHLY, CDR2 FYNNEI, per germline. The CDR3 loop is CASSEHRGVADTQYF. In DNA, the CDR3 is TGTGCCAGCAGTGAACACCGTGGGGTAGCAGATACGCAGTATTTT. The full variable domain, completed using reference TRBV2 and TRBJ2-3, is EPEVTQTPSHQVTQMGQEVILRCVPISNHLYFYWYRQILGQKVEFLVSFYNNEISEKSEIFDDQFSVERPDGSNFTLKIRSTKLEDSAMYFCASSEHRGVADTQYFGPGTRLTVL.

In its sample, this clonotype was seen many times. CDR3 protein: CASIVSGTNTGELFF. CDR3 in DNA: TGTGCCAGCATCGTTAGCGGGACGAACACCGGGGAGCTGTTTTTT. The V gene is TRBV12-3 or TRBV12-4, the J gene TRBJ2-2, with 8 bases matching TRBD2. The V gene end was trimmed by 7 bases and the J gene end by 0 bases; junction bases not matched to a gene: 4. The CDR3 has 15 amino acids.

This clonotype was seen a few times. Here the CDR3 DNA reads TGTGCTAGTGGTTTGGTACGGACAGGGGGCAACTGGACTGAAGCTTTCTTT. Its translation: CASGLVRTGGNWTEAFF. The chain carries TRBV12-5 and TRBJ1-1; 11 nucleotides agree with TRBD1. Germline-derived CDR1 and CDR2 are LGHNT and FRNRAP. With V trimmed by 0 bases and J by 5 bases, 8 bases remained unmatched. CDR3 size: 17 residues.

The chain combines TRBV7-9 with TRBJ2-3; possible D gene TRBD2, 5 bases. The CDR3 covers 16 residues. Germline V gives CDR1 SEHNR, CDR2 FQNEAQ (reference sequence). Trimming took 5 bases from V and 0 from J, leaving 15 bases between them. The CDR3 region is CASSDRPGSSTDTQYF. CDR3 DNA: TGTGCCAGCAGCGACCGGCCGGGGTCTAGCACAGATACGCAGTATTTT.